This record looks at one TCR beta chain sequence and its context. This clone's antigen is unknown. No much larger clone is present one base from it, and per-base qualities are unavailable. The cysteine opens and the phenylalanine closes a CDR3 of 16 amino acids. Left in the record is the CDR3 DNA by itself, 48 bases read in frame from the first base. V is pruned by 0 bases and J by 3 bases, leaving 7 bases of the junction without a gene match. CDR1 and CDR2 are read off the germline V gene as KGHSH and LQKENI. The cohort consisted of more than 650 healthy bone marrow donors. Cohort members were all nominally healthy when sampled, although unrecorded immune exposures were likely present. The donor was CMV seropositive and belonged to the group of around 300 seropositive cohort members. A peripheral blood sample was provided by each donor, and peripheral blood mononuclear cells were used for TCR beta sequencing. Genomic DNA was extracted from the blood cell samples with the Qiagen DNeasy Blood Extraction Kit.

The data belong to a study of cytomegalovirus exposure and HLA in healthy donors (dated 2017 in TCRdb). At the level of the whole study: In an earlier analysis of some 610 of the donors, 276 Gb of sequence data and about 110 million unique TCR beta sequences from roughly 200 million T cells were reported. Roughly 300 gigabases of sequencing data and tens of millions of unique TCR sequences were included in an early release covering around 600 HLA-typed donors. The genetic ancestry cluster associated with self-reported Caucasian donors included 81% of the approximately 430 genotyped donors. The aim of the study was to test whether cataloging public T cell receptors could identify signatures of past pathogen exposure. The study used immunosequencing to profile the T cell repertoires of about 670 subjects and linked those repertoires to cytomegalovirus serostatus. In addition to the first cohort of 666 subjects, a separate validation cohort of approximately 120 different subjects was used. To predict cytomegalovirus infection status, the study brought together high-throughput TCR immunosequencing, statistical association of individual TCRs with disease status, and machine learning. A later analysis re-examined previously published TCR beta repertoires from more than 600 donors and added high-resolution HLA genotyping to investigate patterns of TCR occurrence. Rather than using new phenotypic data, the later analysis identified candidate immune exposures from TCR beta sequences and from how often those sequences occurred across donors. To decide whether each TCR beta V gene segment behaved as functional or pseudogenic, an earlier analysis of approximately 620 of the donors relied on high-throughput TCR beta sequencing. Alongside the repertoire data, information on donor age, sex, ethnicity and CMV serostatus was compiled. Genome-wide SNP genotypes for about three fifths of the roughly 670 donors were used in a later genetic analysis, which treated that subset as a discovery cohort. Every repertoire in the discovery cohort had been generated on one and the same sequencing platform. Both class I and class II loci were covered by HLA typing, at four-digit resolution. The number of typed donors differed by locus: about 620-630 for A, B, C, DRB1 and DQB1; 522 for DQA1; 606 for DPA1; and roughly 470 for DPB1. Roughly five DR-DQ haplotypes were handled as single units for association and clustering because linkage in the cohort was strong. Across approximately 420 genotyped donors of the cohort, an average of about 240,000 unique TCR beta nucleotide sequences per donor were sequenced, and 15% to 20% of those sequences were non-productive.

The study at large found these results: A later genetic analysis reported fewer N-insertions in productive TCRs among donors in an Asian-associated ancestry cluster than the approximately 670-donor mean. A total of some 180 TCR beta chains were listed by the study as associated with cytomegalovirus. A further reported finding was that TCR beta sequences accurately predicted the HLA-A and HLA-B alleles for most subjects in the first cohort. A cluster of highly shared sequence variants was judged likely to be a technical artifact of the sequencing pipeline. A later genetic analysis associated a missense DCLRE1C variant with V-gene and J-gene trimming of TCR beta chains, and an independent cohort replicated the association. An earlier analysis of approximately 500 of the donors showed that most TCR beta V segments appeared in productive rearrangements either about 87% or about 30% of the time, which broadly matched IMGT annotations. Linkage disequilibrium might explain the correlated functional status among segregating V segments, but an unknown experimental factor could not be ruled out. The authors suggested that the approach could potentially be generalized to other disease states and immunological phenotypes. The cohort was sequenced for TCR beta chains only, and without alpha or paired-chain data the features that could be detected were limited. While some public TCRs were present in many individuals, most TCR sequences turned up only very rarely across donors. CMV serostatus was the only immune exposure information available for the cohort. Compared with equally common non-associated chains, HLA-associated TCR beta chains in a later analysis were more clonally expanded and had lower generation probabilities. HLA typing was unavailable for some donors at each locus, so association tests used only the typed subset. Cytomegalovirus status was reported to be diagnosed by the classifier with high specificity and sensitivity in both the original and validation cohorts. A later analysis reported that several top co-occurrence clusters appeared linked to parvovirus B19, influenza, CMV and Epstein-Barr virus. The 87-base-pair reads could not distinguish some IMGT-functional V segments, including TRBV6-2 and TRBV6-3, so those segments were excluded. According to a later analysis, most CMV-associated TCR beta chains appeared to be HLA-restricted, and the HLA associations seemed to be driven largely by CMV exposure. A later analysis associated 16,951 TCR beta sequences with specific HLA alleles at a false discovery rate of 0.05. Sequencing depth was assumed to be roughly uniform across donors in the presence/absence analyses, though that assumption may not hold. In a later analysis, TCR association rates were found to vary across HLA loci, with the most associated TCRs seen for DRB1 alleles and the fewest for HLA-C alleles. Assigning TCR associations to individual alleles was difficult when HLA alleles, especially DR and DQ, strongly co-occurred. Around 16 rarely observed V segments, including chromosome 9 orphons, were excluded from the earlier analysis of about 500 of the donors because counts were too low. A few of the identified cytomegalovirus-associated TCR beta chains were confirmed in vitro to be specific for cytomegalovirus antigens.

Receptor amplification or capture employed the immunoSEQ multiplex PCR assay. A mixture of 60 forward primers for TCR Vbeta segments and 13 reverse primers for TCR Jbeta segments was used in the multiplex PCR. Amplification of the CDR3 region of rearranged TCR beta genes was performed with a multiplex PCR assay on genomic DNA. The Illumina HiSeq System was used to sequence the amplified TCR beta libraries as 87-base-pair reads. As for how the authors treated the data: Across the roughly 640 repertoires, a later analysis counted tens of millions of unique TCR beta chains, roughly 11 million of which were shared by at least two donors. Raw reads were error-corrected and collapsed into unique sequences with a nearest-neighbor algorithm that merged closely related sequences to remove PCR and sequencing errors. Alignment of CDR3 sequences to IMGT reference sequences was used to assign V, D and J gene segments. For a sequence to be retained, a match of at least six nucleotides was required to both a V gene segment and a J gene segment. Rearrangements were called productive when the CDR3 lacked stop codons and stayed in frame with V and J; all others were non-productive. CDR3 was defined by IMGT convention, running from the second conserved V-encoded cysteine to the conserved J-encoded phenylalanine. The earlier analysis of roughly 590 of the donors excluded any sequence lacking an unambiguous match to a single V gene segment. An earlier analysis of some 610 of the donors called V segments functional above 56.7% productive rearrangements and segregating when the between-donor standard deviation exceeded 5%. A statistical classification framework was built to diagnose cytomegalovirus status from the catalog of TCR beta chain sequences. A later analysis assigned V and J genes by comparing TCR nucleotide sequences with IMGT/GENE-DB human TR gene sequences. Using the TCRdist pipeline, a later analysis assigned CDR3 sequences along with most-parsimonious VDJ recombination scenarios. A later analysis defined each TCR beta chain by its CDR3 amino acid sequence plus V-gene family, and excluded reads lacking a unique V-gene family. As a way to deal with suspected cross-contamination and a sequencing artifact, a later analysis dropped 450 to 700 nucleotide sequences that were highly shared and had low generation probability. In a later analysis, a clonal expansion index was calculated for each public chain from normalized within-repertoire ranks of inferred template counts. In a later analysis, generation probabilities were computed with a VDJ recombination model fitted to out-of-frame rearrangements, and the resulting probabilities were checked against IGoR. In a later analysis, TCR-TCR, TCR-HLA and TCR-CMV co-occurrence was scored with hypergeometric tests, and a repertoire-size bias correction was applied to TCR pairs. To estimate false discovery rates, a later analysis permuted the HLA or CMV assignments 20 times. In a later analysis, co-occurring TCRs were grouped using DBSCAN, with TCRdist sequence similarity added in when clustering inside HLA-allele-positive subsets. Repertoires with fewer than 30,000 or more than 120,000 public chains were left out of co-occurrence clustering, as were five repertoires with anomalous nucleotide sharing. Drawn from immuneACCESS, this table holds only the in-frame rearrangements with V and J called that TCRdb kept. Clones are partly lost; checked studies trace under half to an unresolved V gene and leave the rest unexplained. The DNA was the basis for D and trimming; V, J and clone size are from that table. The sample table holds approximately 150,000 clones, of which 75% were seen once. The ten most abundant clones make up around 11% of the sample.

This sequence uses TRBV18 and TRBJ2-7; 8 bases in the junction line up with TRBD1. The TCR originated in a man younger than 30 in good health and CMV-seropositive. Sequences were obtained from PBMCs. The nucleotide sequence reads TGTGCCAGCTCACCACCAGGGGACAGGTGGGGCTACGAGCAGTACTTC. This translates into CASSPPGDRWGYEQYF.